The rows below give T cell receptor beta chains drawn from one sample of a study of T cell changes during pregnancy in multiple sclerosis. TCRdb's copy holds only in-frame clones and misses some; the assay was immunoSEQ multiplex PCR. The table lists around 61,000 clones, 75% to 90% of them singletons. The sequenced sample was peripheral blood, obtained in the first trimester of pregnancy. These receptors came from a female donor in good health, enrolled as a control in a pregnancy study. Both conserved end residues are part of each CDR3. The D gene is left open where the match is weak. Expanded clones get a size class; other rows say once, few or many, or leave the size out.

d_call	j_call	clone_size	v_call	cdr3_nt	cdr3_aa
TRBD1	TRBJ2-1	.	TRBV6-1	TGTGCCAGCAGTGACGGGGGGACAGGGCTTTACAATGAGCAGTTCTTC	CASSDGGTGLYNEQFF
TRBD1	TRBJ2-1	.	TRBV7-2	TGTGCCAGCAGCTTACGGGGGACAGGGGCCTCCTACAATGAGCAGTTCTTC	CASSLRGTGASYNEQFF
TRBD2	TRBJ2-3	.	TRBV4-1	TGCGCCAGCAGCCGCGGGGGGGCCTTAGATACGCAGTATTTT	CASSRGGALDTQYF
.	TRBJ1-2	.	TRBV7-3	TGTGCCAGCAGCTTATGGGGGGGAGCCTCTAACTATGGCTACACCTTC	CASSLWGGASNYGYTF
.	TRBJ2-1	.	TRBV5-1	TGCGCCAGCAGCTTACCCGGCAGGGACAATGAGCAGTTCTTC	CASSLPGRDNEQFF
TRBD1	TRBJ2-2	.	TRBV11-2	TGTGCCAGCAGCTTAGGGACAGGGTTGTCCGGGGAGCTGTTTTTT	CASSLGTGLSGELFF
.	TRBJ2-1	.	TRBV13	TGTGCCAGCAGTCCCACCTTGGGCCACGAGCAGTTCTTC	CASSPTLGHEQFF
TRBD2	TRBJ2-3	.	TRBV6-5	TGTGCCAGCAGTTCTCCTAGCGGGGCTAGCACAGATACGCAGTATTTT	CASSSPSGASTDTQYF
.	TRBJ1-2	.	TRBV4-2	TGTGCCAGCAGCCAAGCTCAAGCCAACTATGGCTACACCTTC	CASSQAQANYGYTF
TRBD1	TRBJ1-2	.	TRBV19	TGTGCCAGTAGTATAGTGGGGACAGGGGGCGACTATGGCTACACCTTC	CASSIVGTGGDYGYTF
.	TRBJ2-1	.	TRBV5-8	TGTGCCAGCAGCCCGACGTTTAGGTACTCGGGGCGCGGGGACAATGAGCAGTTCTTC	CASSPTFRYSGRGDNEQFF
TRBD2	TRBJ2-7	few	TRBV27	TGTGCCAGCAGTTCGTTCAGGGAGGGCCGCGAGCAGTACTTC	CASSSFREGREQYF
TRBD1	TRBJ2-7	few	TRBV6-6	TGTGCCAGCAGTTACTCGAGGGCAGGGGGCTTCGAGCAGTACTTC	CASSYSRAGGFEQYF
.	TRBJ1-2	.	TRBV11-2	TGTGCCAGCGGTTCCGCGGGGGGCTACACCTTC	CASGSAGGYTF
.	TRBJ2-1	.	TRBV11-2	TGTGCCAGCAACCCCGGACACTCCCCGCAGTTCTTC	CASNPGHSPQFF
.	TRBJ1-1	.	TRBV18	TGTGCCAGCTCACCGGGTGAGGCTGGAGCTTTCTTT	CASSPGEAGAFF
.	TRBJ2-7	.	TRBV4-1	TGCGCCAGCAGCCACCCCGGTAGAGGCTACGAGCAGTACTTC	CASSHPGRGYEQYF
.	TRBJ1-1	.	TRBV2	TGTGCCAGCATCCCCCCGAGCCTGAACACTGAAGCTTTCTTT	CASIPPSLNTEAFF
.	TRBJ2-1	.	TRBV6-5	TGTGCCAGCAGTTACTCAGGAGCTCCCTACAATGAGCAGTTCTTC	CASSYSGAPYNEQFF
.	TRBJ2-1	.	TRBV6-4	TGTGCCAGCAGTGATGAGCTAGCTGTGTCCTACAATGAGCAGTTCTTC	CASSDELAVSYNEQFF
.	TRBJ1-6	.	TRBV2	TGTGCCAGCAGTGAGACTCATTCACCCCTCCACTTT	CASSETHSPLHF
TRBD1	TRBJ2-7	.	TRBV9	TGTGCCAGCAGCGTGGGACAGCGGCCGGTCGAGCAGTACTTC	CASSVGQRPVEQYF
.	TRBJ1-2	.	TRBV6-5	TGTGCCAGCAGGGCCCCGACAGGTTACTATGGCTACACCTTC	CASRAPTGYYGYTF
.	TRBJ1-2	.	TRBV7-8	TGTGCCAGCAGCCCGTTATTTGGCCAGGTCTATGGCTACACCTTC	CASSPLFGQVYGYTF
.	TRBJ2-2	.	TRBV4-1	TGCGCCAGCAGCCAAAACCCCGAACGGGGGGGGGAGCTGTTTTTT	CASSQNPERGGELFF
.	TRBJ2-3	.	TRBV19	TGTGCCAGTAGTATAGGGACAAACACAGATACGCAGTATTTT	CASSIGTNTDTQYF
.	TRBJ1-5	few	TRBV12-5	TGTGCTAGTGGCTTCAATCAGCCCCAGCATTTT	CASGFNQPQHF
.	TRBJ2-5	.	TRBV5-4	TGTGCCAGCAGCTCCCTGAGGATTCGCGGGGAAGAGACCCAGTACTTC	CASSSLRIRGEETQYF
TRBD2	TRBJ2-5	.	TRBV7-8	TGTGCCAGCAGCTTAGCTCCCGGGACTAGGGTTCAAGAGACCCAGTACTTC	CASSLAPGTRVQETQYF
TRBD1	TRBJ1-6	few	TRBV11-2	TGTGCCAGCAGCGTCGGACAGGGGGCCCGATCACCCCTCCACTTT	CASSVGQGARSPLHF
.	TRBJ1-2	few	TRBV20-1	TGCAGTGCTATCGGTGGCTACACCTTC	CSAIGGYTF
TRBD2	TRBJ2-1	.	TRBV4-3	TGCGCCAGCAGCCCCTTCCTAGCGGGGGCGTACAATGAGCAGTTCTTC	CASSPFLAGAYNEQFF
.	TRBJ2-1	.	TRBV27	TGTGCCAGCGGACTAACCTTCCGGGGCTACAATGAGCAGTTCTTC	CASGLTFRGYNEQFF
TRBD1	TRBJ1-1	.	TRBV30	TGTGCCTGGAGCGTCGGGACAGTAAGTAAGGAAGCTTTCTTT	CAWSVGTVSKEAFF
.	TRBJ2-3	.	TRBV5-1	TGCGCCAGCAGCCTAGGACAGTCGGGGAATACGCAGTATTTT	CASSLGQSGNTQYF